This T cell receptor (beta chain) derives from a study of T cell responses to AZD1222 COVID-19 vaccine. Study-wide background: Second-dose recipients at about 4 or about 12 weeks were treated as one pooled group.

TCRdb keeps only in-frame clones here, not all; method: immunoSEQ multiplex PCR. The sample records tens of thousands of clones, about 92% being singletons. Trimming removed 1 base from V and 3 bases from J; junction bases left unmatched: 2. CDR3 length: 16 amino acids. Germline values: CDR1 SGHTA, CDR2 FQGTGA. In its sample, this clone was seen a few times. The chain uses TRBV7-3 and TRBJ2-3; 12 bases are a match to TRBD2. Sample: peripheral blood, taken on day 0 of AZD1222 vaccination. This TCR came from an adult in good health. In nucleotides, the CDR3 is TGTGCCAGCAGCTTAAGACTAGCGGGAGATACAGATACGCAGTATTTT. Protein sequence: CASSLRLAGDTDTQYF.